Below are 3 T cell receptor beta chains sequenced from a single sample in a study of T cells in Graves' hyperthyroidism and ophthalmopathy (dated by TCRdb to between 2018 and 2021). Libraries were prepared through multiplex PCR. TCRdb lists the instrument as Illumina HiSeq 2000. The TCR beta CDR3 regions were amplified from RNA transcripts. A first-round RT-PCR of the TCR CDR3 used the HTBI primer set with the Qiagen OneStep RT-PCR kit. TCRdb reprocessing: public reads trimmed at Q25 with fastp, clones called with MiXCR, in-frame beta chains kept. Each CDR3 protein gets just one entry, which takes the most common genes and DNA from the rows behind it. The sample contains roughly 500,000 distinct CDR3 sequences, approximately 25% of them found a single time. The ten largest account for about 11% of the sample. Sequenced sample: blood. The receptors derive from a woman in her thirties with Graves' ophthalmopathy.

Ten or more counts support this clonotype. The chain joins TRBV18 to TRBJ2-5; perhaps TRBD1 as D (6 bases). Trimming left V 5 bases short and J 4 bases short, with 17 bases between. The CDR3 has 15 amino acids. Looked up from germline, CDR1 is KGHSH and CDR2 is LQKENI. The CDR3 DNA reads as TGTGCCAGCTCAAAGCAGGAAGGGGGTGGAGAGACCCAGTACTTC. Protein sequence: CASSKQEGGGETQYF.

This clonotype occurred many times. One junction end disagrees with the germline gene, perhaps due to a read error. CDR3 coding DNA: TGTGCCAGCAGTCACCTCCGGGGAAACACTGAAGCTCTCTTT. Its translation is CASSHLRGNTEALF. The chain combines TRBV6-5 with TRBJ1-1, with D unresolved. Germline V CDR1 and CDR2: MNHEY, SVGAGI. The CDR3 runs to 14 residues.

This clonotype was seen only a few times. The gene calls are TRBV6-1 and TRBJ1-5, with TRBD1 matching 11 bases. The germline V gene encodes CDR1 MNHNS and CDR2 SASEGT. Losses at the gene ends were 6 bases for V and 0 bases for J; bases not matched to a gene: 1. The CDR3 spans 15 residues. CDR3: CASRGQGASNQPQHF. The CDR3 DNA reads TGTGCCAGCAGAGGACAGGGGGCTAGCAATCAGCCCCAGCATTTT.